This passage covers 24 T cell receptor beta chains from one sample sequenced in a study of shared clonotypes between healthy human individuals. This table comes from immunoSEQ multiplex PCR, and its TCRdb copy is limited to in-frame clones, with some not included. This repertoire shows around 700,000 clones, around 72% found once; its top ten account for 1.5% to 2%. Input material: memory CD4+ T cells sorted from blood. Noted subset: CD45RA-negative fraction. The source of these receptors is a woman aged 25 to 39 in good health.

A single count supports this clone. This chain links TRBV11-2 with TRBJ2-7; D ambiguous. Deletions cut 5 bases from V and 3 bases from J, with 8 bases between. The germline V gene has CDR1 SGHAT and CDR2 FQNNGV. The CDR3 spans 12 residues. The CDR3 sequence is CASSQLHYEQYF. As DNA, the CDR3 is TGTGCCAGCAGCCAACTCCACTACGAGCAGTACTTC.

J is TRBJ1-1 and V is TRBV6-5; the D is unclear. This CDR3 is built from 14 residues. V shed 6 bases and J shed 0 bases, with 11 bases lying between them. Germline V gives CDR1 MNHEY, CDR2 SVGAGI. CDR3 nucleotide sequence: TGTGCCAGCAGAAAACAGCGCATGAACACTGAAGCTTTCTTT. As protein: CASRKQRMNTEAFF.

The chain links TRBV9 to TRBJ2-1; 10 nucleotides align to TRBD2. The CDR3 loop spans 16 amino acids. The junction had 7 bases not matched to a gene; V was cut back by 4 bases and J by 3 bases. Germline-derived CDR1 and CDR2 are SGDLS and YYNGEE. The CDR3 bases are TGTGCCAGCAGCACCCCTAGCGGGAGCCTCTACAATGAGCAGTTCTTC. Protein product: CASSTPSGSLYNEQFF.

The rearrangement links TRBV14 to TRBJ2-3; 8 bases agree with TRBD2. The ends lost 1 base at V and 3 bases at J; junction bases unmatched: 9. Germline V gives CDR1 SGHDN, CDR2 FVKESK. The CDR3 has 17 residues. The CDR3 sequence: CASSQGPREVRTDTQYF. The CDR3 DNA is TGTGCCAGCAGCCAAGGGCCGCGGGAGGTCAGGACAGATACGCAGTATTTT.

The CDR3 spells CASSLALAGTRREQYF. The CDR3 region has the DNA TGTGCCAGCAGCTTAGCCCTAGCAGGGACGAGGCGCGAGCAGTACTTC. V is TRBV13 and J is TRBJ2-7; possibly TRBD1 or TRBD2 for D (5 bases each). Germline V gives CDR1 PRHDT, CDR2 FYEKMQ (reference sequence). Trimming left V 1 base short and J 6 bases short, with 19 bases between. CDR3 length: 16 residues.

V and J are TRBV4-1 and TRBJ1-1, with a possible D match to TRBD1 (6 bases). CDR1 and CDR2 (germline): MGHRA, YSYEKL. This CDR3 has 16 residues. The V end was cut by 0 bases, the J end by 1 base, with 12 bases between. The CDR3 loop reads CASSQDASRGNTEAFF. CDR3 bases: TGCGCCAGCAGCCAAGATGCTTCCAGGGGGAACACTGAAGCTTTCTTT.

The chain couples TRBV27 to TRBJ2-2; tentatively, D is TRBD1 or TRBD2 (5 bases each). CDR1 and CDR2 (germline): MNHEY, SMNVEV (reference sequence). The CDR3 spans 16 residues. V lost 2 bases and J 4 bases, leaving 14 bases between the germline ends. DNA of the CDR3: TGTGCCAGCAGTTTAAGGGACGGACCAACCACCGGGGAGCTGTTTTTT. Encoded protein: CASSLRDGPTTGELFF.

This clone was detected many times. The chain uses TRBV28 and TRBJ2-7; no reliable D call. Germline CDR1 MDHEN, CDR2 SYDVKM. The CDR3 contains 12 residues. Trimming took 7 bases from V and 4 from J, leaving 11 bases between them. CDR3 sequence: CASTTPGYEQYF. The CDR3, as DNA: TGTGCCAGCACCACGCCCGGGTACGAGCAGTACTTC.

V and J are TRBV28 and TRBJ2-5; D may be TRBD1 (6 bases). This CDR3 region has 13 residues. Germline V gene lookup returns CDR1 MDHEN and CDR2 SYDVKM. V lost 6 bases and J 0 bases, leaving 8 bases between the germline ends. CDR3: CASRGQNQETQYF. The CDR3 nucleotides read TGTGCCAGCAGAGGACAGAACCAAGAGACCCAGTACTTC.

A remark on this clone: Distinct nucleotide sequences in the sample also encode this CDR3. The V call is TRBV5-1, the J call TRBJ2-1; no clear D. From germline, CDR1 is SGHRS and CDR2 YFSETQ. Deletions cut 0 bases from V and 2 bases from J, with 6 bases between. This CDR3 is built from 14 residues. CDR3 bases: TGCGCCAGCAGCTTGGACTCTACCTACAATGAGCAGTTCTTC. The encoded protein is CASSLDSTYNEQFF.

This clone was recorded only once. This chain joins TRBV28 and TRBJ2-7; D not resolved. V lost 2 bases and J 7 bases, leaving 6 bases between the germline ends. The length of the CDR3 is 11 residues. Germline V gene lookup returns CDR1 MDHEN and CDR2 SYDVKM. The CDR3 loop is CASSLNQEQYF. The CDR3 nucleotides read TGTGCCAGCAGTTTAAACCAAGAGCAGTACTTC. Full variable domain (outside the CDR3, taken from reference TRBV28 and TRBJ2-7): DVKVTQSSRYLVKRTGEKVFLECVQDMDHENMFWYRQDPGLGLRLIYFSYDVKMKEKGDIPEGYSVSREKKERFSLILESASTNQTSMYLCASSLNQEQYFGPGTRLTVT.

The genes are TRBV6-1 and TRBJ2-2; D gene uncertain. Trimming took 2 bases from V and 0 from J, leaving 10 bases between them. This CDR3 region has 16 residues. The germline V gene encodes CDR1 MNHNS and CDR2 SASEGT. CDR3 coding DNA: TGTGCCAGCAGTGAATCGACGGTAACGAACACCGGGGAGCTGTTTTTT. It codes for CASSESTVTNTGELFF.

This clone appeared many times. This chain joins TRBV7-9 and TRBJ2-3; the D is unclear. The CDR3 consists of 13 residues. Trimming cost V 3 bases and J 5 bases, with 9 bases left between them. In germline, CDR1 is SEHNR, CDR2 FQNEAQ (reference sequence). The CDR3 protein is CASSFTVGDTQYF. In nucleotides, the CDR3 is TGTGCCAGCAGCTTTACGGTTGGAGATACGCAGTATTTT.

The CDR3, as DNA: TGTGCCAGCAGCTTAGGGAGCCTATACCTTTACAATGAGCAGTTCTTC. Protein sequence: CASSLGSLYLYNEQFF. The chain joins TRBV7-2 to TRBJ2-1; D is uncertain. The germline V gene has CDR1 SGHTA and CDR2 FQGNSA. This CDR3 contains 16 residues. The germline V and J ends were trimmed by 1 base and 4 bases, with 14 bases remaining between them.

The chain carries TRBV14 and TRBJ2-1; no firm D call. V lost 5 bases and J 8 bases, leaving 16 bases between the germline ends. The length of the CDR3 is 14 residues. CDR1 and CDR2 from the germline V gene are SGHDN and FVKESK. The chain's CDR3 is CASSSTYGVDEQFF. The CDR3 nucleotides read TGTGCCAGCAGCTCCACTTACGGAGTAGATGAGCAGTTCTTC.

The V gene is TRBV7-9, the J gene TRBJ2-7; D is perhaps TRBD1 or TRBD2 (5 bases each). This CDR3 has 14 residues. Germline values: CDR1 SEHNR, CDR2 FQNEAQ (reference sequence). V was cut by 10 bases and J by 0 bases, with 16 bases left in between. For the CDR3, the DNA is TGTGCCACCTCCGGGGCTGCTTACTCCTACGAGCAGTACTTC. It translates to CATSGAAYSYEQYF.

Concerning this clone: A read error may be the cause here, since a much bigger clone is one base away. The chain combines TRBV7-9 with TRBJ2-5, with 8 bases identical to TRBD1. Germline V lookup: CDR1 SEHNR, CDR2 FQNEAQ (reference sequence). The CDR3 is 14 amino acids. J lost 2 bases, V lost 3 bases, and 2 bases had no gene match. The DNA of the CDR3 is TGTGCCAGCAGCTTCTACAGGGGGCAAGAGACCCAGTACTTC. It encodes CASSFYRGQETQYF.

The chain carries TRBV2 and TRBJ2-1; 7 positions agree with TRBD2. The CDR3 runs to 14 residues. Germline CDR1 reads SNHLY; CDR2 reads FYNNEI. V gave up 6 bases and J gave up 3 bases; unmatched junction bases: 5. The CDR3 DNA is TGTGCCAGCAGAGGCGGGAGCGGCTACAATGAGCAGTTCTTC. Protein sequence: CASRGGSGYNEQFF.

The CDR3 protein is CASSLSLETQYF. The CDR3 region has the DNA TGTGCCAGCAGCTTATCCCTAGAGACCCAGTACTTC. The genes are TRBV11-2 and TRBJ2-5; D unclear. The length of the CDR3 is 12 residues. The germline V gene has CDR1 SGHAT and CDR2 FQNNGV. V was shortened by 2 bases and J by 4 bases, with 5 bases between the two germline ends.

The chain recombines TRBV4-1 with TRBJ1-1; a weak D match, TRBD1 (6 bases). From germline, CDR1 is MGHRA and CDR2 YSYEKL. The CDR3 is 16 amino acids. Trimming cost V 2 bases and J 1 base, with 14 bases left between them. The CDR3 spells CASSQPTRGGNTEAFF. CDR3 bases: TGCGCCAGCAGCCAACCCACCAGGGGAGGGAACACTGAAGCTTTCTTT.

This clone was observed a few times. This chain uses TRBV2 with TRBJ1-1, with D maybe TRBD1 (6 bases). Germline V gives CDR1 SNHLY, CDR2 FYNNEI. The CDR3 covers 12 residues. Trimming stripped 8 bases from V and 7 bases from J, with 14 bases between. CDR3 sequence: CASGAGGSEAFF. CDR3 bases: TGTGCCAGCGGAGCGGGGGGCAGTGAAGCTTTCTTT.

This chain joins TRBV18 and TRBJ1-5; 7 nucleotides match TRBD1. The CDR3 length is 16 residues. Trimming took 4 bases from V and 0 from J; bases not matched to a gene: 6. Germline lookup yields CDR1 KGHSH and CDR2 LQKENI. The DNA of the CDR3 is TGTGCCAGCTCACTAACGGGACAGTATAGCAATCAGCCCCAGCATTTT. Translation: CASSLTGQYSNQPQHF.

The J gene is TRBJ2-7, the V gene TRBV5-1; D gene ambiguous. This CDR3 spans 16 amino acids. Trimming cost V 0 bases and J 3 bases, with 16 bases left between them. Germline values: CDR1 SGHRS, CDR2 YFSETQ. This CDR3 is CASSLEMGYPRYEQYF. The CDR3 DNA sequence: TGCGCCAGCAGCTTGGAAATGGGCTACCCACGCTACGAGCAGTACTTC.

This clone was seen only a few times. V is TRBV5-4 and J is TRBJ2-3; 8 positions match TRBD1. With 5 bases clipped from V and 1 base from J, the junction kept 6 bases outside the gene matches. CDR3 length: 15 residues. Germline values: CDR1 SGHNT, CDR2 YYREEE (reference sequence). CDR3 sequence: CASSPPGQGTDTQYF. CDR3 coding DNA: TGTGCCAGCAGTCCTCCGGGACAGGGCACAGATACGCAGTATTTT.